The count of the clone carrying this T cell receptor (beta chain) is one. The antigen remains undetermined. Produced via immunoSEQ multiplex PCR; TCRdb's table is partial and in-frame only. The top ten hold about 2.7% of the sample, which has some 42,000 clones, about 81% seen once. This sample is drawn from a study of OX40 agonist ivuxolimab in advanced cancers. Study in general: Previous treatment with anti-PD-1, anti-PD-L1 or anti-CTLA-4 therapy was allowed; roughly 40% had received some. Three patients, one with hepatocellular carcinoma and two with cutaneous melanoma, responded partially. Broader study findings: Among expanded peripheral T cells, antigen specificity went undetermined.

Autoimmune disease history or systemic immunosuppression led to patients being barred. The source is an adult with an advanced solid tumor such as melanoma, head and neck, liver or kidney cancer. Sample: CD4+ or CD8+ T cells sorted from blood, taken in a trial of the OX40 agonist ivuxolimab.

CDR3 sequence (DNA): TGTGCCAGCGTCGCCCCATTCTACAATGAGCAGTTCTTC. Its translation is CASVAPFYNEQFF. J is TRBJ2-1 and V is TRBV6-8; D not certain. The CDR3 contains 13 residues. Trimming removed 8 bases from V and 3 bases from J, with 11 bases in between. Looked up from germline, CDR1 is MNHGY and CDR2 is SAAAGT.